The 31 T cell receptor beta chains below come from one sample, sequenced in a study of cytomegalovirus exposure and HLA in healthy donors. Using immunoSEQ multiplex PCR, the repertoire was profiled, and TCRdb retains in-frame clones only, with some absent. The data show about 160,000 clones, about nine tenths seen once. Sequenced: PBMCs. Receptors were obtained from a man younger than 35 in good health and CMV-seropositive.

This clone was found once. V and J are TRBV27 and TRBJ2-3, with 8 bases fitting TRBD1. The length of the CDR3 is 16 residues. V was clipped by 5 bases and J by 5 bases; unmatched bases: 12. CDR1 and CDR2 from the germline V gene are MNHEY and SMNVEV (reference sequence). The CDR3 sequence: CASSAVGTGAQDTQYF. In DNA form, the CDR3 reads TGTGCCAGCAGTGCCGTCGGGACAGGCGCACAAGATACGCAGTATTTT.

The count of this clone is one. The rearrangement links TRBV5-1 to TRBJ1-1, with 8 positions matching TRBD1. CDR1 and CDR2 from the germline V gene are SGHRS and YFSETQ. The CDR3 totals 15 residues. Trimming removed 5 bases from V and 2 bases from J; junction bases left unmatched: 8. The CDR3 nucleotides are TGCGCCAGCAGGATCCGAGGACAGGGAAACACTGAAGCTTTCTTT. It encodes CASRIRGQGNTEAFF.

The chain links TRBV27 to TRBJ2-5, with a possible D match to TRBD1 (5 bases). CDR1 MNHEY and CDR2 SMNVEV come from the germline V gene (reference sequence). The germline V and J ends were trimmed by 5 bases and 5 bases, with 18 bases remaining between them. The CDR3 totals 15 residues. The CDR3 DNA is TGTGCCAGCAGTCGAGAAGACAGTCCCATCGAGACCCAGTACTTC. Translation: CASSREDSPIETQYF.

The J gene is TRBJ2-1, the V gene TRBV7-9; 15 bases fit TRBD2. Unmatched junction bases numbered 7, after V lost 4 bases and J lost 6 bases. Germline V CDR1 and CDR2: SEHNR, FQNEAQ (reference sequence). This CDR3 comprises 17 residues. CDR3 residues: CASSWTSGRAPSNEQFF. CDR3 in DNA: TGTGCCAGCAGCTGGACTAGCGGGAGGGCCCCTAGCAATGAGCAGTTCTTC.

V is TRBV7-2 and J is TRBJ2-2, with TRBD1 matching over 7 bases. The germline CDR1 and CDR2 sequences are SGHTA and FQGNSA. V trimming: 5 bases; J trimming: 0 bases; junction bases outside the gene matches: 3. The CDR3 extends over 15 amino acids. CDR3 coding DNA: TGTGCCAGCAGCCCGGGGACAGCGAACACCGGGGAGCTGTTTTTT. It translates to CASSPGTANTGELFF.

V and J are TRBV5-6 and TRBJ1-1; D may be TRBD1 (5 bases). The CDR3 runs 15 residues. V lost 4 bases to trimming and J lost 5 bases, with 18 bases between them. Germline lookup yields CDR1 SGHDT and CDR2 YYEEEE. CDR3 DNA: TGTGCCAGCAGCCTCCGGACACTCTCGGGTACTGAAGCTTTCTTT. This gives the protein CASSLRTLSGTEAFF.

The V call is TRBV7-3, the J call TRBJ2-3; 9 bases line up with TRBD2. The CDR3 runs to 15 residues. Looked up from germline, CDR1 is SGHTA and CDR2 is FQGTGA. V dropped 3 bases and J dropped 4; count of bases not matched to a gene: 5. CDR3 region: CASSFSGSSADTQYF. The CDR3 bases are TGTGCCAGCAGCTTTAGCGGGAGCTCGGCAGATACGCAGTATTTT.

The rearrangement uses TRBV27 and TRBJ2-7; 11 nucleotides match TRBD1. This CDR3 spans 14 amino acids. V gave up 6 bases and J gave up 9 bases; unmatched junction bases: 10. Per the germline V gene, CDR1 is MNHEY and CDR2 is SMNVEV (reference sequence). CDR3 in DNA: TGTGCCAGCAGCTCCCCCGGGACAGGGGGGGCGCAGTACTTC. Translating it yields CASSSPGTGGAQYF.

The chain combines TRBV6-1 with TRBJ2-1, with 12 bases fitting TRBD2. This CDR3 comprises 14 residues. With 5 bases clipped from V and 7 bases from J, the junction kept 3 bases outside the gene matches. Germline V gives CDR1 MNHNS, CDR2 SASEGT. The CDR3 DNA reads TGTGCCAGCAGTAGACTAGCGGGAGCGAATGAGCAGTTCTTC. This gives the protein CASSRLAGANEQFF.

The chain combines TRBV30 with TRBJ2-7, with TRBD2 identical over 10 bases. Per germline, CDR1 GTSNPN and CDR2 SVGIG (reference sequence). The CDR3 contains 16 residues. V shed 4 bases and J 1 base; nucleotides not matched to a gene: 10. The CDR3 is CAWIPPSSGSSYEQYF. The CDR3 DNA sequence: TGTGCCTGGATACCCCCCTCTAGCGGGAGTTCCTACGAGCAGTACTTC.

This clone was seen only once. V usage is TRBV5-1 and J usage is TRBJ2-5; 8 nucleotides agree with TRBD1. CDR1 and CDR2 from the germline V gene are SGHRS and YFSETQ. With 1 base clipped from V and 5 bases from J, the junction kept 4 bases outside the gene matches. This CDR3 spans 14 amino acids. Written as DNA, the CDR3 is TGCGCCAGCAGCTTGCAGGGGGCGGAGGAGACCCAGTACTTC. It encodes CASSLQGAEETQYF.

The sample holds one count of this clone. The V gene is TRBV6-1, the J gene TRBJ1-1; no clear D. This CDR3 region has 14 residues. Trimming shortened V by 5 bases and J by 4 bases, and 14 bases separated the two germline ends. CDR1 is MNHNS, CDR2 SASEGT, per germline. The CDR3 loop reads CASSNHLSSTEAFF. The CDR3 DNA is TGTGCCAGCAGTAACCATCTATCTAGCACTGAAGCTTTCTTT.

The J gene is TRBJ2-7, the V gene TRBV28; TRBD1 is a possible D gene (6 bases). The germline CDR1 and CDR2 sequences are MDHEN and SYDVKM. Trimming removed 8 bases from V and 3 bases from J, with 17 bases in between. The CDR3 has 14 residues. CDR3 in amino acids: CASETRGGHYEQYF. As DNA, the CDR3 is TGTGCCAGCGAGACAAGAGGGGGTCACTACGAGCAGTACTTC.

The CDR3 here is CASKQGLGENIQYF. In DNA form, the CDR3 reads TGTGCCAGCAAACAGGGGTTGGGCGAAAACATTCAGTACTTC. The chain couples TRBV11-3 to TRBJ2-4, with 7 bases fitting TRBD1. Losses at the gene ends were 7 bases for V and 5 bases for J; bases not matched to a gene: 8. Germline lookup yields CDR1 SGHNT and CDR2 YENEEA. The CDR3 is 14 amino acids.

The rearrangement joins TRBV9 to TRBJ2-5; 9 nucleotides match TRBD1. The CDR3 has 15 residues. After removal of 0 bases from V and 2 bases from J, the junction contained 2 bases not matched to a gene. CDR1 SGDLS and CDR2 YYNGEE come from the germline V gene. The CDR3, as DNA: TGTGCCAGCAGCGTAGAGGGGACAGGGCAAGAGACCCAGTACTTC. Its translation: CASSVEGTGQETQYF. Looking up the rest from reference TRBV9 and TRBJ2-5 gives the full variable domain: DSGVTQTPKHLITATGQRVTLRCSPRSGDLSVYWYQQSLDQGLQFLIQYYNGEERAKGNILERFSAQQFPDLHSELNLSSLELGDSALYFCASSVEGTGQETQYFGPGTRLLVL.

Of note for this clone: In the same sample, other DNA sequences code for this CDR3. The chain has TRBV27 and TRBJ2-7; TRBD1 might be the D (6 bases). CDR1 is MNHEY and CDR2 is SMNVEV in the germline V gene (reference sequence). V lost 3 bases and J 4 bases, leaving 10 bases between the germline ends. The length of the CDR3 is 13 residues. For the CDR3, the DNA is TGTGCCAGCAGTTTGCGGACAGATTACGAGCAGTACTTC. Translating gives CASSLRTDYEQYF.

Note on this clone: The junction does not match germline at one end; this may be a read error. V and J are TRBV7-7 and TRBJ2-5, with 9 nucleotides matching TRBD1. Per the germline V gene, CDR1 is SSHAT and CDR2 is FNYEAQ (reference sequence). The CDR3 loop spans 15 amino acids. The CDR3 nucleotides are TGTGCTAGCAGCTCCGGGACAGGGTATAGAGAGACCCAGTACTTC. This gives the protein CASSSGTGYRETQYF.

The chain carries TRBV9 and TRBJ2-2; tentative D call: TRBD2 (6 bases). Germline lookup yields CDR1 SGDLS and CDR2 YYNGEE. Trimming took 2 bases from V and 2 from J, leaving 10 bases between them. The CDR3 loop spans 15 amino acids. The CDR3 region is CASSVGTYNTGELFF. The CDR3 nucleotides are TGTGCCAGCAGCGTGGGGACTTATAACACCGGGGAGCTGTTTTTT.

The CDR3 DNA reads TGCAGCGGCTGGCGGGGGCGGACCTACGAGCAGTACTTC. Encoded protein: CSGWRGRTYEQYF. This chain joins TRBV29-1 and TRBJ2-7; weak D call: TRBD2 (7 bases). Deletions cut 7 bases from V and 2 bases from J, with 15 bases between. The CDR3 length is 13 residues. Germline loops: CDR1 SQVTM, CDR2 ANQGSEA.

The V call is TRBV2, the J call TRBJ2-3; tentatively, D is TRBD2 (6 bases). The length of the CDR3 is 15 residues. V shed 3 bases and J shed 4 bases, with 14 bases lying between them. Germline V gene sequence: CDR1 SNHLY, CDR2 FYNNEI. This CDR3 is CASSDGGSYPDTQYF. The DNA for the CDR3 is TGTGCCAGCAGTGATGGGGGGTCCTACCCAGATACGCAGTATTTT.

The rearrangement links TRBV29-1 to TRBJ1-1; D is perhaps TRBD1 (6 bases). Germline values: CDR1 SQVTM, CDR2 ANQGSEA. Trimming pared 4 bases from V and 0 bases from J, leaving 15 bases between. This CDR3 is 15 amino acids long. Here the CDR3 reads CSVVGLKGVNTEAFF. The CDR3 DNA is TGCAGCGTTGTAGGGCTTAAGGGGGTGAACACTGAAGCTTTCTTT.

V and J are TRBV6-1 and TRBJ2-3; TRBD1 aligns across 7 bases. Germline CDR1 reads MNHNS; CDR2 reads SASEGT. Trimming cost V 6 bases and J 6 bases; bases outside gene matches: 6. There are 13 residues in the CDR3. In DNA form, the CDR3 reads TGTGCCAGCAGCCTAGGGGGCCGGGATACGCAGTATTTT. It translates to CASSLGGRDTQYF.

J is TRBJ1-5 and V is TRBV19; maybe TRBD1 (6 bases). The germline V gene has CDR1 LNHDA and CDR2 SQIVND (reference sequence). The CDR3 length is 17 residues. Trimming stripped 3 bases from V and 1 base from J, with 16 bases between. DNA of the CDR3: TGTGCCAGTAGTATCCGCCCGACAGGTAGAAGCAATCAGCCCCAGCATTTT. Translated: CASSIRPTGRSNQPQHF.

Worth noting for this clone: Other DNA sequences in this specimen translate into the identical CDR3. The J gene is TRBJ2-1, the V gene TRBV18, with 12 bases that match TRBD2. The CDR3 has 15 residues. V lost 3 bases and J lost 5; bases outside the gene matches: 2. Germline V gene lookup returns CDR1 KGHSH and CDR2 LQKENI. CDR3 amino acids: CASSPGLAGHNEQFF. The CDR3 DNA sequence: TGTGCCAGCTCACCCGGACTAGCGGGGCACAATGAGCAGTTCTTC.

V gene TRBV11-3 combines with J gene TRBJ2-1; the match to TRBD2 covers 13 bases. V was clipped by 3 bases and J by 3 bases; unmatched bases: 8. Germline V gives CDR1 SGHNT, CDR2 YENEEA. CDR3 size: 18 residues. The CDR3 protein is CASSFGLAGVGDYNEQFF. The CDR3 DNA sequence: TGTGCCAGCAGCTTCGGACTAGCGGGGGTGGGGGACTACAATGAGCAGTTCTTC.

The chain recombines TRBV5-1 with TRBJ2-7; TRBD2 matches at 8 bases. V shed 1 base, J shed 1 base, and the junction held 7 bases outside the gene matches. CDR3 size: 16 residues. CDR1 is SGHRS and CDR2 is YFSETQ in the germline V gene. DNA for the CDR3: TGCGCCAGCAGCTTGTTTTCGAGCGGGAGTTCCTACGAGCAGTACTTC. Translation: CASSLFSSGSSYEQYF.

This chain connects TRBV18 to TRBJ2-7, with a tentative D call TRBD1 (6 bases). This CDR3 has 12 residues. In germline, CDR1 is KGHSH, CDR2 LQKENI. Trimming removed 5 bases at V and 2 bases at J, with 7 bases between. The CDR3 loop is CASSGDTYEQYF. Written as DNA, the CDR3 is TGTGCCAGCTCAGGGGACACCTACGAGCAGTACTTC.

This chain links TRBV4-1 with TRBJ2-4; 13 bases map to TRBD2. In germline, CDR1 is MGHRA, CDR2 YSYEKL. The CDR3 extends over 14 amino acids. V lost 4 bases and J lost 11; bases outside the gene matches: 5. For the CDR3, the DNA is TGCGCCAGCAGCCCGACGACTAGCGGGAGGTTTCAGTACTTC. It specifies CASSPTTSGRFQYF.

CDR3 in amino acids: CASSQGLTGELFF. CDR3 nucleotide sequence: TGTGCCAGTAGTCAGGGCCTCACCGGGGAGCTGTTTTTT. The genes are TRBV19 and TRBJ2-2; D perhaps matches TRBD1 (5 bases). Trimming shortened V by 5 bases and J by 4 bases, and 8 bases separated the two germline ends. CDR1 is LNHDA, CDR2 SQIVND, per germline (reference sequence). The CDR3 consists of 13 residues.

The chain uses TRBV5-1 and TRBJ2-5, with TRBD2 identical over 8 bases. V lost 7 bases and J lost 2; bases outside the gene matches: 7. The V gene's germline CDR1 is SGHRS and CDR2 YFSETQ. This CDR3 is built from 14 residues. The CDR3 sequence: CASSTGGAQETQYF. The CDR3, as DNA: TGCGCCAGCTCAACGGGGGGGGCACAAGAGACCCAGTACTTC.

The V gene is TRBV11-2, the J gene TRBJ2-5; possibly TRBD1 for D (6 bases). With 5 bases removed from V and 4 bases from J, the gap between germline ends came to 17 bases. Germline lookup yields CDR1 SGHAT and CDR2 FQNNGV. CDR3 length equals 15 residues. CDR3 nucleotides: TGTGCCAGCAGCCTGTTATATACAGGGCCAGAGACCCAGTACTTC. Its translation: CASSLLYTGPETQYF.